This TCR beta chain was sequenced in a study of CD8 T cells in ankylosing spondylitis. This clonotype occurred a few times. This may come from a read error, since a much larger clone is one base off. V was cut by 0 bases and J by 0 bases, with 15 bases left in between. Germline CDR1 is LNHNV and CDR2 is YYDKDF (reference sequence). The CDR3 runs 17 residues. Using its own MiXCR run on the 5' RACE reads, TCRdb lists one record per CDR3 protein. This sample has about 140,000 distinct CDR3 sequences, with 6% to 8.5% found just once. Sequencing input: blood, either unsorted or a sorted T cell fraction (not recorded which). The chain joins TRBV15 to TRBJ2-7; D possibly matches TRBD1 or TRBD2 (5 bases each). This receptor was taken from a female donor with ankylosing spondylitis or in good health (not recorded which). This CDR3 reads CATSRDRGYSHSYEQYF. The CDR3 DNA reads TGTGCCACCAGCAGAGATCGGGGCTATTCCCACTCCTACGAGCAGTACTTC.